Included here is one T cell receptor beta chain sequence, with context. Healthy bone marrow donors formed the donor group. The data were taken from a study of cytomegalovirus exposure and HLA in healthy donors. Germline values: CDR1 SGDLS, CDR2 YYNGEE. V shed 3 bases and J 1 base; nucleotides not matched to a gene: 5. This CDR3 has 15 residues. Primers: 60 Vbeta forward and 13 Jbeta reverse. Repertoires were generated with immunoSEQ multiplex PCR, while TCRdb's copy carries only in-frame clones and drops some. The data show roughly 250,000 clones, 75% to 90% seen once. This sequence joins TRBV9 and TRBJ1-2, with 8 bases matching TRBD1. The sample comprised PBMCs. The receptor's source is a girl aged 2 to 10 in good health and CMV-seronegative. The CDR3: CASSGDRGGNYGYTF. CDR3 sequence (DNA): TGTGCCAGCAGCGGCGACAGGGGCGGTAACTATGGCTACACCTTC.